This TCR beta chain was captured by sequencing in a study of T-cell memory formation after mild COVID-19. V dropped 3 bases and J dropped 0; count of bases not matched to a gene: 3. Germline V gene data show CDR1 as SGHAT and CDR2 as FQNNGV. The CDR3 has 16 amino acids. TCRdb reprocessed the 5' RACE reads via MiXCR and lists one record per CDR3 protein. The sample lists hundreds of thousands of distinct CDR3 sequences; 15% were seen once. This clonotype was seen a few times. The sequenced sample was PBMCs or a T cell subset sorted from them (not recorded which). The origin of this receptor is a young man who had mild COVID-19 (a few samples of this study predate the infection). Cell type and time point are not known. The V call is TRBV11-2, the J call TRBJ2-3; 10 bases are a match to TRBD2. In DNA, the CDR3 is TGTGCCAGCAGCTTTAGCGGGGGGCCTAGCACAGATACGCAGTATTTT. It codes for CASSFSGGPSTDTQYF.